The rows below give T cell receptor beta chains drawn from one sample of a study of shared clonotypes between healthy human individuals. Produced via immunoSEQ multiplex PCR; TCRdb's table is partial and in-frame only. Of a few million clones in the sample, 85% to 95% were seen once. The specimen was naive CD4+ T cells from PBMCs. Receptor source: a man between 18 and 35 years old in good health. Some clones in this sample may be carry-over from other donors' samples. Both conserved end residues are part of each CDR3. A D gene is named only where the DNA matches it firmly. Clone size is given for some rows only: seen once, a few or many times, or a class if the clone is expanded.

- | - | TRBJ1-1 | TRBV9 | TGTGCCAGCAGCCCCAGCGGCAGGGTGGGGAGAAGCACTGAAGCTTTCTTT | CASSPSGRVGRSTEAFF
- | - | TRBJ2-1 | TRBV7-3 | TGTGCCAGCAGCTCCCAGGCTACAGGGTACTACAATGAGCAGTTCTTC | CASSSQATGYYNEQFF
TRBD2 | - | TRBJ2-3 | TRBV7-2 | TGTGCCAGCAGGCCCAGGCTAGCGGGCACAGATACGCAGTATTTT | CASRPRLAGTDTQYF
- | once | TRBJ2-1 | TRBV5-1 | TGCGCCAGCGGGGGGACAGAAAATGAGCAGTTCTTC | CASGGTENEQFF
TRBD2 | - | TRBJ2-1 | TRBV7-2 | TGTGCCAGCAGCTTAAGCGGGACCTACAATGAGCAGTTCTTC | CASSLSGTYNEQFF
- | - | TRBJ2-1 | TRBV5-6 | TGTGCCAGCAGCGCAAGCTCCTCCTACAATGAGCAGTTCTTC | CASSASSSYNEQFF
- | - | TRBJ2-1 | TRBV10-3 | TGTGCCATCAGGGCGGGTTCACCAAATGAGCAGTTCTTC | CAIRAGSPNEQFF
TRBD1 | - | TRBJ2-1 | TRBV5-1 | TGCGCCAGCAGCTTGGGACAGGGAAATGAGCAGTTCTTC | CASSLGQGNEQFF
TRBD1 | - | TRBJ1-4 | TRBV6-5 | TGTGCCAGCAGTTCCCCGACAGGGGGCTCTGAAAAACTGTTTTTT | CASSSPTGGSEKLFF
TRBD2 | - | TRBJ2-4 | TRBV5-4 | TGTGCCAGCAGCTTGGCACTAGCGGGAGGCCGTGCCAAAAACATTCAGTACTTC | CASSLALAGGRAKNIQYF
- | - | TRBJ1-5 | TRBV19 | TGTGCCAGCAAGCAACAGGGTAGTGATCAGCCCCAGCATTTT | CASKQQGSDQPQHF
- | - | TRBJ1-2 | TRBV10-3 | TGTGCCATCAGTGAGTCAGTGGCAACTAACTATGGCTACACCTTC | CAISESVATNYGYTF
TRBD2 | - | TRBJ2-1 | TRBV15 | TGTGCCACCAGCAGTGGCACTAGCGGGATATTTAATGAGCAGTTCTTC | CATSSGTSGIFNEQFF
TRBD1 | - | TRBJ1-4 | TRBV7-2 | TGTGCCAGCAGCTTATCAGGGGGTGCTAATGAAAAACTGTTTTTT | CASSLSGGANEKLFF
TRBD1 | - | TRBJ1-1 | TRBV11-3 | TGTGCCAGCAGCCCCCGACAGGGGGGTCCTATAACGACTGAAGCTTTCTTT | CASSPRQGGPITTEAFF
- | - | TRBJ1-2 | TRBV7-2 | TGTGCCAGCAGCCGAGGGGGGGGCCCCTTTCAACGCTATGGCTACACCTTC | CASSRGGGPFQRYGYTF
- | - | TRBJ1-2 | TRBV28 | TGTGCCAGCAGTTCTACAACCCCAGCAGGGGACTATGGCTACACCTTC | CASSSTTPAGDYGYTF
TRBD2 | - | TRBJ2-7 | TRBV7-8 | TGTGCCAGCAGCTCACGCGCAGAAGCGGGAGGGCCGCTAATCTCCTACGAGCAGTACTTC | CASSSRAEAGGPLISYEQYF
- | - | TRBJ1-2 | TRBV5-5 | TGTGCCAGCAGGACGAGTCTCACTCCTGGCTACACCTTC | CASRTSLTPGYTF
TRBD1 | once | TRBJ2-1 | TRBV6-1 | TGTGCCAGCGGTGCCAGGGGGCGAAATGAGCAGTTCTTC | CASGARGRNEQFF
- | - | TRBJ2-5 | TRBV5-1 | TGCGCCAGCACCATACGAGGGAGCCAAGAGACCCAGTACTTC | CASTIRGSQETQYF
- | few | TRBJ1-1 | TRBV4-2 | TGTGCCAGCACCCCAGGGGATCTCAACACTGAAGCTTTCTTT | CASTPGDLNTEAFF
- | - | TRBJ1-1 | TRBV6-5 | TGTGCCAGCAGAACTTTAAGGAGCACTGAAGCTTTCTTT | CASRTLRSTEAFF
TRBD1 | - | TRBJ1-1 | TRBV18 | TGTGCCAGCTCATCAGGGGGCGCGAGCACTGAAGCTTTCTTT | CASSSGGASTEAFF
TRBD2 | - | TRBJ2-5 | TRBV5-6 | TGTGCCAGCAGCATTCCCAGCGGGAAGGCGACCCAGTACTTC | CASSIPSGKATQYF
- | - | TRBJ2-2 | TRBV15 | TGTGCCACCAGCAGAGTGGGACATGCGAACACCGGGGAGCTGTTTTTT | CATSRVGHANTGELFF
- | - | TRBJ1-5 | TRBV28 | TGTGCCAGCGGAAAGAGTAATCAGCCCCAGCATTTT | CASGKSNQPQHF
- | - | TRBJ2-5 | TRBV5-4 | TGTGCCAGCATGAGCCGAGGGGAAGAGACCCAGTACTTC | CASMSRGEETQYF
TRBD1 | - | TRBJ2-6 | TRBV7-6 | TGTGCCAGCAGCCCGACAGGGTTGTCTGGGGCCAACGTCCTGACTTTC | CASSPTGLSGANVLTF
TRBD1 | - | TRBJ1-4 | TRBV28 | TGTGCCAGCAGCCTCCCACAGGGGGGAAATGAAAAACTGTTTTTT | CASSLPQGGNEKLFF
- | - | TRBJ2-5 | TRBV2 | TGTGCCAGCAGTCTCGGCCCCCTGGGGACCCAGTACTTC | CASSLGPLGTQYF
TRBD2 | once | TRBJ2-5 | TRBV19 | TGTGCCACCAGCCGCCGGGAGGAACAAGAGACCCAGTACTTC | CATSRREEQETQYF